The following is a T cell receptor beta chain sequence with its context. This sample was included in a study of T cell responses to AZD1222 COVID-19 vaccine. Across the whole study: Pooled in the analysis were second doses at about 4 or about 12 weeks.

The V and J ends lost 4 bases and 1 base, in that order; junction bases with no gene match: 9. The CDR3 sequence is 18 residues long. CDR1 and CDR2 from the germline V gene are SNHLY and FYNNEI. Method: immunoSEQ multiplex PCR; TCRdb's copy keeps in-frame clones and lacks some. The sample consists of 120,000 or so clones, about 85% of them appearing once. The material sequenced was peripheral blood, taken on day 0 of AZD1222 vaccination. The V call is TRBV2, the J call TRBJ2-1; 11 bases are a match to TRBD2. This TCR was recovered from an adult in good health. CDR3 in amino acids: CASSVSSGGQWSYNEQFF. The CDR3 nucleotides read TGTGCCAGCAGTGTTTCTAGCGGGGGGCAATGGTCCTACAATGAGCAGTTCTTC.